This T cell receptor (beta chain) comes out of a study of persistence of HIV-infected CD4 T cells. V lost 4 bases and J lost 5, with 11 bases in between. CDR1 and CDR2 from the germline V gene are LGHDT and YNNKEL (reference sequence). The CDR3 covers 13 residues. Lysates of CMV-infected fibroblasts at 9 to 10 ug/mL stimulated these cells. Sorting of responding CD4+ T cells relied on upregulated CD40 ligand together with CD69. Notes on the study in general: Antigen-responding cells were enriched for degenerate expanded CDR3beta sequences.

The libraries were made with immunoSEQ version 4 in survey mode. Repertoires were generated with immunoSEQ multiplex PCR, while TCRdb's copy carries only in-frame clones and drops some. The sample holds several thousand clones, less than 75% seen once. This clone rates as medium-sized. The antigen remains undetermined. The starting material was CD4+ T cells sorted from PBMCs after roughly 19-hour stimulation, obtained from a patient who received antiretroviral therapy. The clonotype was recovered from an adult man with HIV who was CMV-seropositive. The V call is TRBV3-1 (or the pseudogene TRBV3-2), the J call TRBJ2-5; D gene uncertain. As DNA, the CDR3 is TGTGCCAGCAGCCCGACTGGGTGGGAGACCCAGTACTTC. Residues: CASSPTGWETQYF.